Below, 14 T cell receptor beta chains from the same sample are listed, as sequenced in a study of CD8 T cells in ankylosing spondylitis (dated by TCRdb to the late 2010s). Libraries were built with 5' RACE. This sample was sequenced with an Illumina HiSeq 2500. TCRdb reanalyzed the raw reads on its own, using fastp at Q25 for trimming and MiXCR for clone calling, and kept in-frame beta chains. Records with the same CDR3 protein are collapsed into one entry carrying the most frequent genes and DNA. This sample has 200,000 to 300,000 distinct CDR3 sequences in its table, and more than 20% of those were observed once. Clones ranked in the top ten supply over 0.55% of the sample. The sequenced material came from blood, either unsorted or a sorted T cell fraction (not recorded which). All receptors derive from a male donor with ankylosing spondylitis or in good health (not recorded which).

This clonotype has just a few counts. This chain connects TRBV29-1 to TRBJ2-1; D gene unclear. Trimming left V 7 bases short and J 8 bases short, with 12 bases between. The V gene's germline CDR1 is SQVTM and CDR2 ANQGSEA. The CDR3 extends over 11 amino acids. This chain's CDR3 is CSGLSFDEQFF. CDR3 DNA: TGCAGCGGGCTAAGTTTCGATGAGCAGTTCTTC.

This clonotype was observed once. The rearrangement uses TRBV7-9 and TRBJ1-5; 9 bases fit TRBD1. This CDR3 region has 14 residues. V lost 5 bases to trimming and J lost 6 bases; unmatched junction nucleotides: 5. The germline gives CDR1 SEHNR, CDR2 FQNEAQ (reference sequence). The CDR3 spells CASSATGGSQPQHF. The CDR3 nucleotides read TGTGCCAGCAGCGCGACAGGGGGTAGTCAGCCCCAGCATTTT.

In its sample, this clonotype was seen many times. J is TRBJ1-1 and V is TRBV12-3 or TRBV12-4; D perhaps matches TRBD1 (5 bases). The CDR3 has 11 amino acids. The V end was cut by 6 bases, the J end by 10 bases, with 12 bases between. The CDR3 sequence is CASSTQVRAFF. CDR3 in DNA: TGTGCCAGCAGCACACAGGTACGAGCTTTCTTT.

This clonotype came up many times. This chain uses TRBV29-1 with TRBJ1-4, with D perhaps TRBD1 (5 bases). Germline CDR1 and CDR2: SQVTM and ANQGSEA. The CDR3 runs to 13 residues. V was pared by 6 bases and J by 10 bases, with 18 bases between. The CDR3 DNA reads as TGCAGCGTCGAGACAGACCATGACGGAAAACTGTTTTTT. Protein sequence: CSVETDHDGKLFF.

This clonotype was observed a few times. V usage is TRBV6-1 and J usage is TRBJ2-2, with TRBD1 as a possible D gene (8 bases). Germline-derived CDR1 and CDR2 are MNHNS and SASEGT. The CDR3 loop spans 14 amino acids. Deletions cut 7 bases from V and 10 bases from J, with 19 bases between. The CDR3 region is CASKRDRWSEELFF. The DNA for the CDR3 is TGTGCCAGCAAGCGGGACAGGTGGAGCGAGGAGCTGTTTTTT.

This clonotype showed up just a few times. The chain employs TRBV10-3 and TRBJ2-7; the D gene is possibly TRBD2 (5 bases). Trimming removed 8 bases from V and 0 bases from J, with 11 bases in between. The CDR3 extends over 13 amino acids. CDR1 is ENHRY, CDR2 SYGVKD, per germline. This CDR3 reads CAIWSGDSYEQYF. The CDR3 nucleotides read TGTGCCATCTGGTCCGGGGACTCCTACGAGCAGTACTTC.

This clonotype turned up a few times. This chain uses TRBV6-5 with TRBJ2-5; D perhaps matches TRBD2 (6 bases). Germline V gene lookup returns CDR1 MNHEY and CDR2 SVGAGI. This CDR3 has 14 amino acids. Trimming removed 0 bases at V and 9 bases at J, with 14 bases between. CDR3 protein: CASSYSPSEWSQYF. CDR3 nucleotides: TGTGCCAGCAGTTACTCTCCTAGCGAGTGGTCCCAGTACTTC.

This clonotype was counted between two and nine times. The chain uses TRBV4-2 and TRBJ2-5, with 9 bases fitting TRBD1. Losses at the gene ends were 3 bases for V and 5 bases for J; bases not matched to a gene: 7. CDR1 and CDR2 (germline): LGHNA, YNFKEQ. This CDR3 has 15 residues. This CDR3 is CASSQPGTGKETQYF. CDR3 nucleotide sequence: TGTGCCAGCAGCCAGCCCGGGACAGGGAAGGAGACCCAGTACTTC.

In its sample, this clonotype was seen many times. This rearrangement joins TRBV29-1 to TRBJ2-1; TRBD1 aligns across 8 bases. CDR3 length: 12 residues. Germline V gene sequence: CDR1 SQVTM, CDR2 ANQGSEA. With 2 bases clipped from V and 12 bases from J, the junction kept 6 bases outside the gene matches. CDR3 sequence (DNA): TGCAGCGTTGAAACGGACAGGGACGGGCAGTTCTTC. Its protein is CSVETDRDGQFF.

This rearrangement joins TRBV6-1 to TRBJ1-2, with 9 bases lining up with TRBD1. Germline V gene data show CDR1 as MNHNS and CDR2 as SASEGT. Trimming cost V 4 bases and J 4 bases; bases outside gene matches: 13. This CDR3 comprises 17 residues. The CDR3 sequence: CASSAAGTGLVTYGYTF. CDR3 bases: TGTGCCAGCAGTGCAGCCGGGACAGGGTTGGTGACCTATGGCTACACCTTC.

The chain has TRBV5-1 and TRBJ2-3; maybe TRBD2 (6 bases). V was cut by 0 bases and J by 1 base, with 12 bases left in between. This CDR3 is 16 amino acids long. Germline V CDR1 and CDR2: SGHRS, YFSETQ. CDR3 coding DNA: TGCGCCAGCAGCTTGGAGTCCGGCGGGGGCACAGATACGCAGTATTTT. Its protein product is CASSLESGGGTDTQYF.

At least ten counts were recorded for this clonotype. The V call is TRBV20-1, the J call TRBJ2-1; TRBD1 is a possible D gene (6 bases). The germline V and J ends were trimmed by 2 bases and 6 bases, with 11 bases remaining between them. The CDR3 consists of 13 residues. CDR1 and CDR2 from the germline V gene are DFQATT and SNEGSKA (reference sequence). Here the CDR3 DNA reads TGCAGTGCTAGACAGGGGACGGTCAATGAGCAGTTCTTC. It yields the protein CSARQGTVNEQFF.

The chain is built from TRBV7-9 and TRBJ1-6; a possible D gene is TRBD1 (5 bases). CDR3 length: 15 residues. Deletions cut 5 bases from V and 9 bases from J, with 17 bases between. Looked up from germline, CDR1 is SEHNR and CDR2 is FQNEAQ (reference sequence). CDR3 region: CASSPRVGGGSPLHF. The CDR3 DNA reads as TGTGCCAGCAGCCCCCGAGTCGGTGGGGGTTCACCCCTCCACTTT.

The chain carries TRBV10-3 and TRBJ2-7; 9 bases line up with TRBD1. V trimming: 3 bases; J trimming: 5 bases; junction bases outside the gene matches: 11. The CDR3 extends over 16 amino acids. The germline V gene encodes CDR1 ENHRY and CDR2 SYGVKD. The CDR3 is CAISDPRDRVRNEQYF. CDR3 in DNA: TGTGCCATCAGTGACCCCCGGGACAGGGTCCGAAACGAGCAGTACTTC.